This TCR beta chain was recorded in a study of technical replicates of blood from a handful of donors. CDR1 is MNHNS and CDR2 is SASEGT in the germline V gene. Trimming took off 3 bases at V and 5 bases at J, with 16 bases between the two ends. CDR3 length: 15 residues. Here immunoSEQ multiplex PCR was the method, and the copy in TCRdb shows in-frame clones only, minus some. This sample has tens of thousands of clones, with about 93% found just once. Sequencing was done on a sample of T cells isolated from PBMCs. This sequence was found in a human donor in good health. The chain combines TRBV6-1 with TRBJ2-5, with D possibly TRBD1 on 6 matching bases. CDR3 residues: CASSDLQGVRETQYF. CDR3 nucleotides: TGTGCCAGCAGTGATTTACAGGGTGTGAGGGAGACCCAGTACTTC.